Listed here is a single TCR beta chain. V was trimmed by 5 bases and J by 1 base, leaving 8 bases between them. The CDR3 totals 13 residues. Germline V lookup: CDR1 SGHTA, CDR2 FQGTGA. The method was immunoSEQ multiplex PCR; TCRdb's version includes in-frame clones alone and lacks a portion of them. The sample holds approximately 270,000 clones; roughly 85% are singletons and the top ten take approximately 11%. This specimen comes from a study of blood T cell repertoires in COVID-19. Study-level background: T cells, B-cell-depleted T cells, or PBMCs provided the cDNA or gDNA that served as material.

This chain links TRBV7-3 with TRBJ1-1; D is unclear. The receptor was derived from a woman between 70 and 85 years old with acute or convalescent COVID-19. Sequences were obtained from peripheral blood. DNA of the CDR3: TGTGCCAGCAGCGTCCAGGCGAACACTGAAGCTTTCTTT. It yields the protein CASSVQANTEAFF.